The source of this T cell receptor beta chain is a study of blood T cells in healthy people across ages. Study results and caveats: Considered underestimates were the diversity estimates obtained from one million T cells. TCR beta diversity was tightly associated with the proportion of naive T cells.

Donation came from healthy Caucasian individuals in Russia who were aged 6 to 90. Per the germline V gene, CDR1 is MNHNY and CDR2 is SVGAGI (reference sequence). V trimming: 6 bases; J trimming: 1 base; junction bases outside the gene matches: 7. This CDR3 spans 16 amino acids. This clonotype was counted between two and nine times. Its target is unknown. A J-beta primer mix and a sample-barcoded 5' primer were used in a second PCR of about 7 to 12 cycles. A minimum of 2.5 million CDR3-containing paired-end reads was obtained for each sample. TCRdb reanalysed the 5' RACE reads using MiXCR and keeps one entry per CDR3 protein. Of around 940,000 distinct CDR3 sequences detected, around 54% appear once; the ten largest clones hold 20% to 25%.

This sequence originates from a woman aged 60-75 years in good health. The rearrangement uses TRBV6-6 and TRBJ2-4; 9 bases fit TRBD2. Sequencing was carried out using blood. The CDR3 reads CASSRGRDVAKNIQYF. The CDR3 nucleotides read TGTGCCAGCAGCCGCGGGAGGGATGTCGCCAAAAACATTCAGTACTTC.